This T cell receptor (beta chain) was obtained from a study of cytomegalovirus exposure and HLA in healthy donors. Turning to the study itself: As an earlier analysis found, around 200 million T cells yielded about 120 million unique TCR beta sequences. General study findings and limits: Donor immune exposure was known only as CMV serostatus. For presence/absence analyses, sequencing depth was assumed to be roughly uniform across donors.

This PCR relied on a set of 60 Vbeta primers and 13 Jbeta primers. Per the authors' pipeline: In a later analysis, around 12 million of 65 million to 80 million unique beta chains occurred in at least two donors. Assay used: immunoSEQ multiplex PCR; TCRdb lists only in-frame clones, some missing. That table supplies the V and J calls and clone size; D and trimming were determined from the DNA. The sample has hundreds of thousands of clones, about 87% seen once. V dropped 2 bases and J dropped 5 bases, with 15 bases sitting between them. The germline gives CDR1 MNHEY, CDR2 SMNVEV (reference sequence). This CDR3 contains 15 residues. Concerning this clone itself: Its cognate antigen is unknown.

The receptor was derived from a woman younger than 30 in good health and CMV-seronegative. This sequence joins TRBV27 and TRBJ2-5, with D perhaps TRBD2 (7 bases). Material: PBMCs. The CDR3 loop is CASSLMRGRGETQYF. CDR3 nucleotide sequence: TGTGCCAGCAGTTTAATGAGGGGGAGGGGGGAGACCCAGTACTTC.